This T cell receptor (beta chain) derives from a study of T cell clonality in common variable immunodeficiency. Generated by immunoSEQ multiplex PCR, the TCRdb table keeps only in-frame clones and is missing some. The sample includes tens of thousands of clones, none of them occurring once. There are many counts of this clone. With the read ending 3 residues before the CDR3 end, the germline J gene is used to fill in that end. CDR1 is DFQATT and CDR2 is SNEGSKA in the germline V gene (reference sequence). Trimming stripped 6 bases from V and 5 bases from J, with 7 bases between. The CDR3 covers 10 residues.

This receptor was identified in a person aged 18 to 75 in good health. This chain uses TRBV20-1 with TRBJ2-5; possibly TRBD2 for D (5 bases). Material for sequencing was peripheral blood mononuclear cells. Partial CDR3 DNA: TGCAGTGCCAGGAGGGAGACC. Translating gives CSARRET. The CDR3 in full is CSARRETQYF.